These T cell receptor beta chains were read from a single sample in a study of TIL therapy for anti-PD-1-resistant metastatic lung cancer. Clones were read by immunoSEQ multiplex PCR, and TCRdb kept only the in-frame ones, dropping some. The table lists around 13,000 clones, 66% of them singletons, with roughly 10% in the top ten. Source: tumor tissue, taken at baseline. These receptors were collected from a woman aged 25-85 years with non-small cell lung cancer. The CDR3 runs from the conserved cysteine through the conserved F or W. A D gene is named only where the DNA matches it firmly. Clone size, where shown, is once, few, many, or a class for clones that have expanded.

d_call clone_size j_call v_call cdr3_aa cdr3_nt
TRBD1 few TRBJ1-2 TRBV5-1 CASSLGQGIYGYTF TGCGCCAGCAGCCTGGGACAGGGCATCTATGGCTACACCTTC
TRBD1 . TRBJ1-3 TRBV28 CASSPTTGGRNTIYF TGCGCCAGCAGTCCAACGACAGGGGGGAGAAACACCATATATTTT
TRBD1 few TRBJ1-1 TRBV19 CASGDRPNTEAFF TGTGCCAGTGGGGACAGGCCGAACACTGAAGCTTTCTTT
. . TRBJ1-6 TRBV25-1 CASGNRDQSPLHF TGTGCCAGCGGGAACAGGGACCAATCACCCCTCCACTTT
TRBD1 . TRBJ1-4 TRBV10-3 CAISESPPGTGPEKLFF TGTGCCATCAGTGAGTCCCCCCCCGGGACAGGGCCTGAAAAACTGTTTTTT
. . TRBJ1-4 TRBV9 CASSQGLAVEKLFF TGTGCCAGCAGCCAGGGGCTTGCGGTTGAAAAACTGTTTTTT
TRBD1 . TRBJ1-2 TRBV19 CASSRQDRVGGYTF TGTGCCAGTAGCCGGCAAGACAGGGTGGGTGGCTACACCTTC
. few TRBJ1-6 TRBV4-1 CASSQVTSAGSSYNSPLHF TGCGCCAGCAGCCAAGTCACGTCCGCAGGGAGCTCCTATAATTCACCCCTCCACTTT
. . TRBJ2-1 TRBV28 CASSSHYPSNEQFF TGTGCCAGCAGTTCTCACTACCCCAGCAATGAGCAGTTCTTC
. . TRBJ2-7 TRBV10-2 CASSTGPRGQYF TGCGCCAGCAGTACAGGACCCCGGGGGCAGTACTTC
TRBD1 . TRBJ2-5 TRBV5-4 CASSLRTGVIETQYF TGTGCCAGCAGCTTGAGGACAGGGGTGATTGAGACCCAGTACTTC
. once TRBJ2-7 TRBV28 CASSSQPSYEQYF TGTGCCAGCAGTTCACAGCCCTCCTACGAGCAGTACTTC
TRBD1 . TRBJ2-7 TRBV10-2 CASRVRGTGPYEQYF TGCGCCAGCAGAGTGCGCGGGACAGGACCCTACGAGCAGTACTTC
TRBD1 few TRBJ2-7 TRBV7-6 CASSLGDSHYEQYF TGTGCCAGCAGCTTAGGGGACAGCCACTACGAGCAGTACTTC
TRBD1 . TRBJ2-7 TRBV2 CASRGTGGSYEQYF TGTGCCAGCAGGGGGACAGGGGGCTCCTACGAGCAGTACTTC
. . TRBJ1-2 TRBV27 CASSRSRGGVYGYTF TGTGCCAGCAGTAGAAGTCGGGGGGGCGTCTATGGCTACACCTTC
. medium-sized TRBJ2-7 TRBV14 CASSPRPGTYEQYF TGTGCCAGCAGCCCCAGGCCAGGGACCTACGAGCAGTACTTC
TRBD1 few TRBJ2-1 TRBV7-9 CASSLYKSTGGFDEQFF TGTGCCAGCAGCTTATACAAGTCGACAGGGGGCTTCGATGAGCAGTTCTTC
TRBD2 . TRBJ2-7 TRBV5-1 CASSPAGEREQYF TGCGCCAGCAGCCCAGCGGGAGAAAGAGAGCAGTACTTC
. . TRBJ1-2 TRBV6-5 CASSYGRGFSGYTF TGTGCCAGCAGTTACGGAAGGGGATTTTCTGGCTACACCTTC
. . TRBJ2-7 TRBV5-1 CASSSQTRDEAEQYF TGCGCCAGCAGCTCACAAACCAGGGATGAGGCCGAGCAGTACTTC
. . TRBJ1-1 TRBV13 CASSSRYTEAFF TGTGCCAGCAGCTCACGGTACACTGAAGCTTTCTTT
. . TRBJ2-5 TRBV6-1 CASSEDRETQYF TGTGCCAGCAGTGAAGACAGGGAGACCCAGTACTTC
. . TRBJ1-1 TRBV11-2 CASSLEIMAEAFF TGTGCCAGCAGCTTGGAAATAATGGCTGAAGCTTTCTTT
TRBD1 few TRBJ2-3 TRBV6-6 CASSSQGALSTDTQYF TGTGCCAGCAGTTCTCAGGGGGCGCTGAGCACAGATACGCAGTATTTT
. . TRBJ2-5 TRBV29-1 CSVQSPAGETQYF TGCAGCGTTCAAAGTCCCGCGGGCGAGACCCAGTACTTC
TRBD1 . TRBJ1-4 TRBV6-1 CASSGWTGDEKLFF TGTGCCAGCAGTGGATGGACAGGGGATGAAAAACTGTTTTTT
TRBD1 . TRBJ1-1 TRBV7-2 CASSSQGGTEAFF TGTGCCAGCAGCTCCCAGGGGGGGACTGAAGCTTTCTTT
. few TRBJ1-6 TRBV6-6 CASSGGWPLNSPLHF TGTGCCAGCAGTGGCGGTTGGCCCTTAAATTCACCCCTCCACTTT
. . TRBJ2-3 TRBV7-6 CASSSTLGRGGNTQYF TGTGCCAGCAGCTCTACTCTGGGCAGGGGTGGGAATACGCAGTATTTT
. . TRBJ2-7 TRBV5-4 CASSLLGHGSYEQYF TGTGCCAGCAGCCTCTTGGGGCACGGGTCCTACGAGCAGTACTTC
TRBD2 . TRBJ2-3 TRBV19 CASSSSGRAATDTQYF TGTGCCAGTAGTTCTAGCGGGAGGGCAGCCACAGATACGCAGTATTTT
. medium-sized TRBJ2-1 TRBV5-1 CASSKSNEQFF TGCGCCAGCAGCAAAAGCAATGAGCAGTTCTTC
. once TRBJ1-2 TRBV6-6 CASRPTEDTKRGYTF TGTGCCAGCAGGCCGACAGAGGACACCAAGAGGGGCTACACCTTC
TRBD2 few TRBJ2-3 TRBV19 CASSMGGGQDTQYF TGTGCCAGTAGTATGGGGGGGGGTCAAGATACGCAGTATTTT
TRBD1 few TRBJ2-7 TRBV18 CASSSLTGGVGSYEQYF TGTGCCAGCTCATCATTGACAGGGGGCGTAGGGTCCTACGAGCAGTACTTC
TRBD2 . TRBJ2-5 TRBV5-1 CASSSGTNSGETQYF TGCGCCAGCAGCTCTGGGACTAATAGTGGAGAGACCCAGTACTTC
. . TRBJ2-2 TRBV28 CATRGAGTGELFF TGTGCCACGCGCGGGGCCGGAACCGGGGAGCTGTTTTTT
. once TRBJ2-7 TRBV6-1 CASREGGSEEQYF TGTGCCAGCAGAGAGGGTGGGTCTGAAGAGCAGTACTTC
. few TRBJ1-1 TRBV7-7 CASSSDSNTEAFF TGTGCCAGCAGCTCGGACTCAAACACTGAAGCTTTCTTT
. . TRBJ1-3 TRBV19 CASNGLDSSGNTIYF TGTGCCAGTAACGGACTCGACAGCTCTGGAAACACCATATATTTT
TRBD2 . TRBJ2-7 TRBV5-1 CASRREGAVRVYF TGCGCCAGCAGGCGGGAGGGGGCCGTACGGGTCTACTTC
. . TRBJ2-4 TRBV7-9 CASSSPLLAKNIQYF TGTGCCAGCAGCTCGCCGCTTTTAGCCAAAAACATTCAGTACTTC
. . TRBJ1-2 TRBV6-1 CASSERGMEAGYTF TGTGCCAGCAGTGAAAGGGGGATGGAGGCTGGCTACACCTTC
. . TRBJ1-6 TRBV7-2 CASSLDLRGQNSPLHF TGTGCCAGCAGCTTAGATCTACGGGGGCAGAATTCACCCCTCCACTTT
. few TRBJ1-2 TRBV4-3 CASSQDLRGVYGYTF TGCGCCAGCAGCCAAGACCTGCGAGGGGTCTATGGCTACACCTTC
. . TRBJ1-5 TRBV11-3 CASSLGDMGNQPQHF TGTGCCAGCAGCTTAGGGGATATGGGCAATCAGCCCCAGCATTTT
TRBD2 . TRBJ2-5 TRBV9 CASSVGTSGGAGETQYF TGTGCCAGCAGCGTAGGGACTAGCGGGGGGGCGGGAGAGACCCAGTACTTC
TRBD1 few TRBJ2-3 TRBV7-3 CASSRGTGTTDTQYF TGTGCCAGCAGCCGGGGGACAGGGACCACAGATACGCAGTATTTT
. . TRBJ2-5 TRBV5-1 CASSFSGAQETQYF TGCGCCAGCAGCTTTTCGGGGGCCCAAGAGACCCAGTACTTC